Listed below are T cell receptor beta chains from one sample, sequenced in a study of shared clonotypes between healthy human individuals. Using immunoSEQ multiplex PCR, the repertoire was profiled, and TCRdb retains in-frame clones only, with some absent. Found here are about 2 million clones, approximately 94% of them singletons; the top ten hold roughly 1%. Sequenced sample: naive CD8+ T cells sorted from blood. The receptors shown here come from a man aged 18 to 29 in good health. The CDR3 runs from the conserved cysteine through the conserved F or W. The order of the fields is D gene, J gene, clone size, V gene, CDR3 DNA, CDR3 protein. D genes are given only for firm matches. Expanded clones get a size class; other rows say once, few or many, or leave the size out.

.	TRBJ1-1	.	TRBV2	TGTGCCAGCAGTGAAGTGGGGGATGACACTGAAGCTTTCTTT	CASSEVGDDTEAFF
TRBD2	TRBJ2-3	.	TRBV4-1	TGCGCCAGCAGCCCTGGACTAGCGGCTTACACAGATACGCAGTATTTT	CASSPGLAAYTDTQYF
.	TRBJ1-3	.	TRBV2	TGTGCCAGCAGTGAGCCTGAAGCAGCCAGGCCAATATCTGGAAACACCATATATTTT	CASSEPEAARPISGNTIYF
.	TRBJ2-2	.	TRBV5-4	TGTGCCAGCAGGTTAAACACCGGGGAGCTGTTTTTT	CASRLNTGELFF
TRBD1	TRBJ1-6	.	TRBV14	TGTGCCAGCAGCCAAGATACAGGGGGCTCACCCCTCCACTTT	CASSQDTGGSPLHF
TRBD1	TRBJ2-5	once	TRBV5-4	TGTGCCAGCAGCCGAAAACAGGGGGAGACGGAGACCCAGTACTTC	CASSRKQGETETQYF
.	TRBJ2-7	.	TRBV15	TGTGCCACCAGCAGAGAGCGGGACAGCACCTACGAGCAGTACTTC	CATSRERDSTYEQYF
TRBD2	TRBJ2-5	.	TRBV28	TGTGCCAGCAGTCCCACGGGACTAGCTGTGAAGACCCAGTACTTC	CASSPTGLAVKTQYF
.	TRBJ2-7	.	TRBV30	TGTGCCTGGACCGGAGTGGCTAGGAATGGCGGCACCTACGAGCAGTACTTC	CAWTGVARNGGTYEQYF
.	TRBJ2-1	.	TRBV11-2	TGTGCCAGCACCCCCGGCGGGATTCCTTACAATGAGCAGTTCTTC	CASTPGGIPYNEQFF
TRBD1	TRBJ1-2	once	TRBV30	TGTGCCTGGAGTGTAAAGCCAGGACAGGGAGCGGCTAACTATGGCTACACCTTC	CAWSVKPGQGAANYGYTF
.	TRBJ1-2	.	TRBV11-2	TGTGCCAGCAGCCCCGACAGTAACCTTCTTTATGGCTACACCTTC	CASSPDSNLLYGYTF
.	TRBJ2-1	.	TRBV9	TGTGCCAGCAGCATGGGACACAGCGGTAATGAGCAGTTCTTC	CASSMGHSGNEQFF
.	TRBJ2-7	.	TRBV19	TGTGCCAGCGCTGACTACTACGAGCAGTACTTC	CASADYYEQYF
.	TRBJ1-1	few	TRBV10-1	TGCGCCAGCAGTGTTAGCGCTTTCTTT	CASSVSAFF
TRBD2	TRBJ2-1	.	TRBV11-2	TGTGCCAGCAGCCATGTTGGCGGGAGGGCCGCTGATGAGCAGTTCTTC	CASSHVGGRAADEQFF
.	TRBJ1-2	.	TRBV30	TGTGCCTGGGACATCGGGGGCAACTATGGCTACACCTTC	CAWDIGGNYGYTF
.	TRBJ2-7	.	TRBV5-6	TGTGCCAGCAGCTTTCAGTCATCCTACGAGCAGTACTTC	CASSFQSSYEQYF
.	TRBJ1-1	.	TRBV28	TGTGCCAGCAGTTTTCGGACAAGCACTGAAGCTTTCTTT	CASSFRTSTEAFF
TRBD2	TRBJ2-2	.	TRBV9	TGTGCCAGCAGCGCCTCCCGAGGGACTAGCGGGACGGGACGGACCGGGGAGCTGTTTTTT	CASSASRGTSGTGRTGELFF
TRBD2	TRBJ2-2	.	TRBV9	TGTGCCAGCAGCGCCAGCGGGGGTGGGGAGCTGTTTTTT	CASSASGGGELFF
TRBD2	TRBJ2-1	.	TRBV29-1	TGCAGCGTATACGGGACTAGCGGGAGTTATGAGCAGTTCTTC	CSVYGTSGSYEQFF
.	TRBJ1-5	.	TRBV4-1	TGCGCCAGCAGCCAAGAACCGTGGCTAAATAGCAATCAGCCCCAGCATTTT	CASSQEPWLNSNQPQHF
.	TRBJ2-7	.	TRBV11-2	TGTGCCAGCAGCTCCGTGGACGGGTACTACGAGCAGTACTTC	CASSSVDGYYEQYF
.	TRBJ2-2	.	TRBV27	TGTGCCAGCAGTTTCTATGGGCCCGGGGAGCTGTTTTTT	CASSFYGPGELFF
.	TRBJ2-7	.	TRBV19	TGTGCCAGTAGTATCTATGGCGGAGCCTACGAGCAGTACTTC	CASSIYGGAYEQYF
.	TRBJ2-3	.	TRBV2	TGTGCCAGCAGTGACTTCTCCGACGTTATCACAGATACGCAGTATTTT	CASSDFSDVITDTQYF
TRBD1	TRBJ2-7	.	TRBV19	TGTGCCAGTAGTACGGACAGGGCCACTCAGTACTTC	CASSTDRATQYF
TRBD2	TRBJ2-3	.	TRBV30	TGTGCCTGGAGTCCCAAGCTAGCGGGGGACACAGATACGCAGTATTTT	CAWSPKLAGDTDTQYF
.	TRBJ2-1	.	TRBV28	TGTGCCAGCAGCTTCAGAGGACTCTCCTACAATGAGCAGTTCTTC	CASSFRGLSYNEQFF
.	TRBJ2-5	.	TRBV2	TGTGCCAGCAGTGAACTTGAGACCCAGTACTTC	CASSELETQYF
.	TRBJ1-6	once	TRBV27	TGTGCCAGCAGTTCCACCCCCGGACGGCGGGGGGAGGTTCCCCTCCACTTT	CASSSTPGRRGEVPLHF
.	TRBJ1-1	.	TRBV6-5	TGTGCCAGCAGTTTCACAGTGAACACTGAAGCTTTCTTT	CASSFTVNTEAFF
TRBD1	TRBJ1-6	once	TRBV9	TGTGCCAGCAGCGAACACGGGACAGGTAATTCACCCCTCCACTTT	CASSEHGTGNSPLHF